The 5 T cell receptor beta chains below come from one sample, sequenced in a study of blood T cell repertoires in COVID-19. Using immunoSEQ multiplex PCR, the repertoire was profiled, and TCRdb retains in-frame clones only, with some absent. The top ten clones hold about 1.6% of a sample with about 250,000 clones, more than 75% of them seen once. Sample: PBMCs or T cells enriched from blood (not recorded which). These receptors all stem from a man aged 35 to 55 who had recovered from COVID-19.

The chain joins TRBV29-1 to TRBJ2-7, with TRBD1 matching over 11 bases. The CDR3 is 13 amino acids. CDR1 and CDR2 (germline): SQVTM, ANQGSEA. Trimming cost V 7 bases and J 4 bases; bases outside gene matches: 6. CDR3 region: CSAGTGGLYEQYF. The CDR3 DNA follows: TGCAGCGCTGGGACAGGGGGTCTATACGAGCAGTACTTC.

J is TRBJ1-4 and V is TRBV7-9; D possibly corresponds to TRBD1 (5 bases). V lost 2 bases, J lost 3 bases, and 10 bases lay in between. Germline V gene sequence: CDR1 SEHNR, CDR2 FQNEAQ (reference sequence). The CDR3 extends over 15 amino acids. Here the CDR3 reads CASSLSSGPNEKLFF. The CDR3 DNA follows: TGTGCCAGCAGCTTAAGTTCAGGGCCTAATGAAAAACTGTTTTTT.

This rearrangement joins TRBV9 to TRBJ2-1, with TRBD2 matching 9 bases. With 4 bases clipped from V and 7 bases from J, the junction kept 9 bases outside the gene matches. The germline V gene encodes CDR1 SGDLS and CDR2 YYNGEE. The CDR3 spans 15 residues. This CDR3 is CASSPRGTSLNEQFF. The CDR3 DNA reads TGTGCCAGCAGCCCCCGGGGGACTAGCTTGAATGAGCAGTTCTTC.

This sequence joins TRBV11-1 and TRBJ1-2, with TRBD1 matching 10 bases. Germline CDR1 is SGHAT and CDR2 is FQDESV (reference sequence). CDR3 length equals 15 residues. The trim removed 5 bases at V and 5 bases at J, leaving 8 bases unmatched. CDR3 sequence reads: CASSDAGTGVYGYTF. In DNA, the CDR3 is TGTGCCAGCAGCGATGCCGGGACAGGGGTTTATGGCTACACCTTC.

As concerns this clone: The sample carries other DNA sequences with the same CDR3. The CDR3 DNA reads as TGTGCCAGCAGTGACCTGAGAGGAGGGGCAACTAATGAAAAACTGTTTTTT. Protein: CASSDLRGGATNEKLFF. V and J are TRBV25-1 and TRBJ1-4; maybe TRBD1 (5 bases). The CDR3 is 17 amino acids. Germline CDR1 reads MGHDK; CDR2 reads SYGVNS. V was pared by 3 bases and J by 0 bases, with 14 bases between.